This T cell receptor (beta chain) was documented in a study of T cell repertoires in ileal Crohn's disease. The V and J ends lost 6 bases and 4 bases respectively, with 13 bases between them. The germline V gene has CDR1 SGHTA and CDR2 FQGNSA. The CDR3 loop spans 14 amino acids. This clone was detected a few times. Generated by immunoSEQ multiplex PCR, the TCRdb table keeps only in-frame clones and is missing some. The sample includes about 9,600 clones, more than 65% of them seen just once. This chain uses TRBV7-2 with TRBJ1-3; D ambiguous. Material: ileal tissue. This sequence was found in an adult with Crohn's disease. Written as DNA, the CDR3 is TGTGCCAGCAGTTCGAGTCCGCCCGGAAACACCATATATTTT. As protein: CASSSSPPGNTIYF.